Following are 28 T cell receptor beta chains from one sample sequenced in a study of shared clonotypes between healthy human individuals. Generated by immunoSEQ multiplex PCR, the TCRdb table keeps only in-frame clones and is missing some. The data contain around 300,000 clones, roughly 87% of them singletons. Sequencing was carried out using memory CD8+ T cells sorted from blood. Described subset: CD45RO+ cells pooled with CCR7-negative TemRA cells. Source of these receptors: a man aged 18 to 30 in good health.

The chain joins TRBV4-1 to TRBJ1-5, with TRBD1 as a possible D gene (5 bases). The CDR3 spans 14 residues. Germline CDR1 reads MGHRA; CDR2 reads YSYEKL. V was trimmed by 4 bases and J by 5 bases, leaving 12 bases between them. CDR3 bases: TGCGCCAGCAGCCCCCTCCTGGGGGATCAGCCCCAGCATTTT. Amino acids: CASSPLLGDQPQHF.

This chain joins TRBV13 and TRBJ2-7; the D is unclear. From germline, CDR1 is PRHDT and CDR2 FYEKMQ (reference sequence). V was clipped by 5 bases and J by 3 bases, with 5 bases between them. The CDR3 runs to 11 residues. CDR3 DNA: TGTGCCAGCAGCCCAGGCTACGAGCAGTACTTC. The encoded protein is CASSPGYEQYF.

The chain carries TRBV5-6 and TRBJ2-3; D may be TRBD1 (6 bases). The germline V gene encodes CDR1 SGHDT and CDR2 YYEEEE. The length of the CDR3 is 17 residues. The V gene lost 4 bases and the J gene lost 2 bases, with 20 bases spanning the gap. The CDR3 DNA follows: TGTGCCAGCAGCGCAAGGACAGACCCCTCGCTCACAGATACGCAGTATTTT. It codes for CASSARTDPSLTDTQYF.

The genes are TRBV5-6 and TRBJ2-1; D gene uncertain. The CDR3 totals 11 residues. The germline V and J ends were trimmed by 0 bases and 9 bases, with 4 bases remaining between them. CDR1 and CDR2 (germline): SGHDT, YYEEEE. The CDR3 spells CASSLASEQFF. The CDR3 DNA follows: TGTGCCAGCAGCTTGGCGAGTGAGCAGTTCTTC. The whole variable domain, remainder taken from reference TRBV5-6 and TRBJ2-1, is DAGVTQSPTHLIKTRGQQVTLRCSPKSGHDTVSWYQQALGQGPQFIFQYYEEEERQRGNFPDRFSGHQFPNYSSELNVNALLLGDSALYLCASSLASEQFFGPGTRLTVL.

V gene TRBV15 combines with J gene TRBJ2-7, with 8 bases lining up with TRBD1. With 5 bases clipped from V and 3 bases from J, the junction kept 9 bases outside the gene matches. The CDR3 is 15 residues long. Looked up from germline, CDR1 is LNHNV and CDR2 is YYDKDF (reference sequence). The CDR3 region has the DNA TGTGCCACCAGCGTAGGACAGGGAGTGGGCTACGAGCAGTACTTC. Encoded protein: CATSVGQGVGYEQYF. The variable domain in full, completed from reference TRBV15 and TRBJ2-7, reads DAMVIQNPRYQVTQFGKPVTLSCSQTLNHNVMYWYQQKSSQAPKLLFHYYDKDFNNEADTPDNFQSRRPNTSFCFLDIRSPGLGDTAMYLCATSVGQGVGYEQYFGPGTRLTVT.

In regard to this clone: Different DNA sequences within this sample yield the same CDR3. CDR3 sequence: CASRTGGSNQPQHF. The CDR3 DNA is TGTGCCAGCAGGACAGGGGGCAGCAATCAGCCCCAGCATTTT. The chain employs TRBV27 and TRBJ1-5; 10 positions match TRBD1. CDR3 size: 14 residues. Germline assignment: CDR1 MNHEY and CDR2 SMNVEV (reference sequence). Unmatched junction bases numbered 0, after V lost 6 bases and J lost 1 base.

This chain connects TRBV6-1 to TRBJ1-1, with no clear D. The CDR3 runs to 11 residues. V gave up 3 bases and J gave up 7 bases, with 6 bases separating them. The germline V gene has CDR1 MNHNS and CDR2 SASEGT. The CDR3 DNA is TGTGCCAGCAGTGATGTCAGTGAAGCTTTCTTT. This sequence encodes CASSDVSEAFF.

J is TRBJ2-3 and V is TRBV27; no clear D gene. CDR1 and CDR2 (germline): MNHEY, SMNVEV (reference sequence). Trimming cost V 6 bases and J 0 bases, with 4 bases left between them. CDR3 length: 12 residues. The CDR3 spells CASRASTDTQYF. CDR3 coding DNA: TGTGCCAGCAGGGCTAGCACAGATACGCAGTATTTT.

J is TRBJ2-7 and V is TRBV4-1, with 11 positions matching TRBD1. The germline gives CDR1 MGHRA, CDR2 YSYEKL. The CDR3 consists of 14 residues. V shed 5 bases, J shed 6 bases, and the junction held 6 bases outside the gene matches. As DNA, the CDR3 is TGCGCCAGCAGCTCGGACAGGGGGCTCACCGAGCAGTACTTC. The encoded protein is CASSSDRGLTEQYF.

This clone was picked up one time. The V call is TRBV12-5, the J call TRBJ1-5; possibly TRBD1 for D (6 bases). The germline V gene encodes CDR1 LGHNT and CDR2 FRNRAP. The CDR3 runs 13 residues. V dropped 4 bases and J dropped 6 bases, with 10 bases sitting between them. This CDR3 is CASGSGTLQPQHF. The CDR3 coding sequence is TGTGCTAGTGGTTCCGGGACACTTCAGCCCCAGCATTTT.

In its sample, this clone was seen once. The V and J genes are TRBV28 and TRBJ2-3, with unresolved D. Germline CDR1 reads MDHEN; CDR2 reads SYDVKM. The CDR3 length is 12 residues. The ends were cut back, 3 bases at V and 6 bases at J, with 7 bases in the middle. CDR3 protein: CASSLGWDTQYF. The CDR3 nucleotides read TGTGCCAGCAGTTTGGGGTGGGATACGCAGTATTTT.

This chain connects TRBV25-1 to TRBJ2-5, with D unresolved. V was cut by 4 bases and J by 2 bases, with 2 bases left in between. The CDR3 extends over 11 amino acids. Germline values: CDR1 MGHDK, CDR2 SYGVNS. The CDR3 DNA follows: TGTGCCAGCAGTGGACAAGAGACCCAGTACTTC. Residues: CASSGQETQYF.

The chain links TRBV4-1 to TRBJ2-3; TRBD1 is a possible D gene (5 bases). The V and J ends lost 4 bases and 3 bases respectively, with 17 bases between them. This CDR3 region has 16 residues. Germline CDR1 is MGHRA and CDR2 is YSYEKL. Here the CDR3 reads CASSRPRRGLTDTQYF. The CDR3 DNA is TGCGCCAGCAGCCGGCCCAGAAGGGGTTTGACAGATACGCAGTATTTT.

The chain is built from TRBV18 and TRBJ1-6; D is unclear. V lost 2 bases and J lost 15, with 14 bases in between. The CDR3 spans 13 residues. CDR1 and CDR2 (germline): KGHSH, LQKENI. The CDR3 DNA follows: TGTGCCAGCTCACCAGAGACCGTTATTAACCTCCACTTT. Protein sequence: CASSPETVINLHF.

V gene TRBV7-9 combines with J gene TRBJ2-7, with D tentatively TRBD1 (6 bases). Germline assignment: CDR1 SEHNR and CDR2 FQNEAQ (reference sequence). Trimming removed 5 bases at V and 0 bases at J, with 11 bases between. This CDR3 contains 14 residues. Written as DNA, the CDR3 is TGTGCCAGCAGCGAACTAGGGGGCTCCTACGAGCAGTACTTC. It specifies CASSELGGSYEQYF.

The chain joins TRBV30 to TRBJ2-7, with a possible D match to TRBD2 (6 bases). Germline CDR1 is GTSNPN and CDR2 is SVGIG (reference sequence). Trimming removed 3 bases at V and 7 bases at J, with 31 bases between. The CDR3 sequence is 18 residues long. CDR3 in DNA: TGTGCCTGGAGCGGACCCCTCGGGGCGGACTACCAACCAGGGGAGCAGTACTTC. It is translated as CAWSGPLGADYQPGEQYF.

This clone was detected once. V gene TRBV5-4 combines with J gene TRBJ2-1, with 8 bases aligning to TRBD1. CDR1 is SGHNT, CDR2 YYREEE, per germline (reference sequence). Trimming removed 4 bases from V and 8 bases from J; junction bases left unmatched: 8. The CDR3 extends over 14 amino acids. The CDR3 coding sequence is TGTGCCAGCAGCCAGGACAGGGAGTTAGATGAGCAGTTCTTC. Its translation: CASSQDRELDEQFF.

The gene calls are TRBV5-4 and TRBJ2-7; D is undetermined. V lost 3 bases and J lost 0, with 4 bases in between. CDR3 length: 12 amino acids. Germline assignment: CDR1 SGHNT and CDR2 YYREEE (reference sequence). The DNA for the CDR3 is TGTGCCAGCAGCTCGGACTCCTACGAGCAGTACTTC. Translation gives CASSSDSYEQYF.

The chain is built from TRBV9 and TRBJ2-7, with 11 bases aligning to TRBD2. The CDR3 is made up of 15 amino acids. Germline trimming cut 2 bases from V and 4 bases from J; bases unmatched to any gene: 5. Germline CDR1 SGDLS, CDR2 YYNGEE. CDR3 nucleotides: TGTGCCAGCAGCGTTAGCGGGGGGGCCGGGTACGAGCAGTACTTC. As protein: CASSVSGGAGYEQYF. Complete variable domain (other parts from reference TRBV9 and TRBJ2-7): DSGVTQTPKHLITATGQRVTLRCSPRSGDLSVYWYQQSLDQGLQFLIQYYNGEERAKGNILERFSAQQFPDLHSELNLSSLELGDSALYFCASSVSGGAGYEQYFGPGTRLTVT.

V is TRBV5-6 and J is TRBJ1-4, with D maybe TRBD1 (5 bases). V lost 3 bases, J lost 5 bases, and 11 bases lay in between. The CDR3 has 14 residues. Germline-derived CDR1 and CDR2 are SGHDT and YYEEEE. CDR3 nucleotide sequence: TGTGCCAGCAGCTCCGGGACGGCGAATGAAAAACTGTTTTTT. It specifies CASSSGTANEKLFF.

The V call is TRBV7-6, the J call TRBJ1-2; the D gene is possibly TRBD1 (5 bases). Germline V gene lookup returns CDR1 SGHVS and CDR2 FNYEAQ. The length of the CDR3 is 15 residues. Trimming removed 0 bases from V and 8 bases from J, with 16 bases in between. The CDR3 DNA reads as TGTGCCAGCAGCTTAGCGAGGGCAGGGAGGCGCGGCTACACCTTC. It translates to CASSLARAGRRGYTF.

This clone came up once. The junction departs from the called germline gene at one end, perhaps through a read error. The genes are TRBV29-1 and TRBJ2-1; weak D call: TRBD2 (6 bases). This CDR3 is 11 amino acids long. Germline loops: CDR1 SQVTM, CDR2 ANQGSEA. The DNA of the CDR3 is TGCAGCGCCGGACTAAACAAGGAGCAGTTCTTC. Residues: CSAGLNKEQFF.

The chain employs TRBV6-1 and TRBJ2-3; TRBD1 matches at 7 bases. The CDR3 is made up of 16 amino acids. From germline, CDR1 is MNHNS and CDR2 SASEGT. Losses at the gene ends were 2 bases for V and 3 bases for J; bases not matched to a gene: 8. The CDR3 region has the DNA TGTGCCAGCAGTGAACTGATAGGGGGCGAAACAGATACGCAGTATTTT. Amino acids: CASSELIGGETDTQYF.

The chain combines TRBV7-9 with TRBJ2-5, with TRBD2 matching 9 bases. Germline loops: CDR1 SEHNR, CDR2 FQNEAQ (reference sequence). V was clipped by 4 bases and J by 4 bases; unmatched bases: 10. This CDR3 has 16 amino acids. The CDR3 region is CASSSLAGATLETQYF. The CDR3 coding sequence is TGTGCCAGCAGCTCATTAGCGGGGGCGACTTTAGAGACCCAGTACTTC.

The gene calls are TRBV7-9 and TRBJ2-4; 9 bases are a match to TRBD1. In germline, CDR1 is SEHNR, CDR2 FQNEAQ (reference sequence). CDR3 length: 16 residues. Losses at the gene ends were 7 bases for V and 1 base for J; bases not matched to a gene: 8. CDR3 in DNA: TGTGCCAGCACCCTCGGGACAGGGAAGGCCAAAAACATTCAGTACTTC. Translation gives CASTLGTGKAKNIQYF.

This chain joins TRBV5-1 and TRBJ2-4; tentative D call: TRBD1 (6 bases). CDR3 size: 16 residues. Between the trimmed V and J ends, which lost 0 bases and 6 bases, there was a span of 16 bases. Germline CDR1 SGHRS, CDR2 YFSETQ. The CDR3 region has the DNA TGCGCCAGCAGCTTGGTGGCCAGGGCGGACAGAAACATTCAGTACTTC. This gives the protein CASSLVARADRNIQYF.

This chain uses TRBV6-6 with TRBJ2-4; D is possibly TRBD1 (6 bases). The V gene's germline CDR1 is MNHNY and CDR2 SVGAGI (reference sequence). V was shortened by 6 bases and J by 9 bases, with 21 bases between the two germline ends. This CDR3 spans 15 amino acids. CDR3 nucleotides: TGTGCCAGCAGGCGACCGGGACACCAGGGCACCATTCAGTACTTC. It encodes CASRRPGHQGTIQYF.

V and J are TRBV28 and TRBJ2-3, with a possible D match to TRBD2 (7 bases). V lost 6 bases and J lost 0, with 19 bases in between. This CDR3 contains 17 residues. Germline V CDR1 and CDR2: MDHEN, SYDVKM. The chain's CDR3 is CASSTWEGGTSTDTQYF. The CDR3 coding sequence is TGTGCCAGCAGCACTTGGGAGGGGGGGACTAGCACAGATACGCAGTATTTT.